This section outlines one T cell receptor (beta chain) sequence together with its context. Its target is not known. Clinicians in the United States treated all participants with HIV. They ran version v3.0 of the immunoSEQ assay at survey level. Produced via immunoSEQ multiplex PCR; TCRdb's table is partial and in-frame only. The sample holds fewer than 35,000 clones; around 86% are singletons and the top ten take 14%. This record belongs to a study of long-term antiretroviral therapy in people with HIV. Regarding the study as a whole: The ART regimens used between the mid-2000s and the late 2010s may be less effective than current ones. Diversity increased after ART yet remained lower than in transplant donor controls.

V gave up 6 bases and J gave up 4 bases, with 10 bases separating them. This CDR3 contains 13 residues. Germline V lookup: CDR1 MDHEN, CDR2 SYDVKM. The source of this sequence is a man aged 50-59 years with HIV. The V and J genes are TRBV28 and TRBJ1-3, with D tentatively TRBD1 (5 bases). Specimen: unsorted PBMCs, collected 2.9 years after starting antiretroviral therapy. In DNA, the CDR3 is TGTGCCAGCAGGGTGACAGTAGGAAACACCATATATTTT. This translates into CASRVTVGNTIYF.